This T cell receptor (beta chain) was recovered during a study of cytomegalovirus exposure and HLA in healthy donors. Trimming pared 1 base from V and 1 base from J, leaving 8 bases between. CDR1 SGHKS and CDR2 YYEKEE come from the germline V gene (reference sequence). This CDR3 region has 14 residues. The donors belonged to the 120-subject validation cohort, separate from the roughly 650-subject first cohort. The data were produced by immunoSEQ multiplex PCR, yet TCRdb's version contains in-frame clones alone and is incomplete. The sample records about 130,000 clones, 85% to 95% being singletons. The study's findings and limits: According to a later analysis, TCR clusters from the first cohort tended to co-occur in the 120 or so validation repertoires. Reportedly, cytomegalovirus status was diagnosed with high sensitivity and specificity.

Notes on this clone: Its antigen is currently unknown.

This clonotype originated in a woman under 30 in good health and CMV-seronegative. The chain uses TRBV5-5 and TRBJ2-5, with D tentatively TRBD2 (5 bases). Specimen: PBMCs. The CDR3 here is CASSLNLAQETQYF. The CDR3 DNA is TGTGCCAGCAGCTTGAATCTAGCCCAAGAGACCCAGTACTTC. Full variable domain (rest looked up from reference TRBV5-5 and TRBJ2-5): DAGVTQSPTHLIKTRGQQVTLRCSPISGHKSVSWYQQVLGQGPQFIFQYYEKEERGRGNFPDRFSARQFPNYSSELNVNALLLGDSALYLCASSLNLAQETQYFGPGTRLLVL.